This TCR beta chain comes out of a study of cytomegalovirus exposure and HLA in healthy donors. Study results and limitations: Near-uniform donor sequencing depth was presumed by presence/absence analyses. The study recorded 150 to 200 TCR beta chains that were cytomegalovirus-associated.

A remark on this clone: Antigen unknown. Other DNA sequences of this sample code for an identical CDR3.

The length of the CDR3 is 14 residues. V was clipped by 0 bases and J by 4 bases, with 10 bases between them. The germline V gene has CDR1 SGDLS and CDR2 YYNGEE. Primers for the PCR totalled 60 Vbeta and 13 Jbeta. Data came from immunoSEQ multiplex PCR; TCRdb stores just in-frame clones and leaves some out. In the table there are 85,000 to 130,000 clones, under 80% of which are singletons. Material for sequencing was PBMCs. The chain couples TRBV9 to TRBJ2-5; D perhaps matches TRBD1 (6 bases). This TCR was recovered from a man in his sixties in good health and CMV-seronegative. CDR3: CASSVEGGGETQYF. The CDR3 nucleotides read TGTGCCAGCAGCGTAGAAGGGGGTGGAGAGACCCAGTACTTC.